Listed below are T cell receptor beta chains from one sample, sequenced in a study of shared clonotypes between healthy human individuals. This table comes from immunoSEQ multiplex PCR, and its TCRdb copy is limited to in-frame clones, with some not included. The data contain roughly 1,600,000 clones, just under 99% of them singletons. Sample: naive CD4+ T cells sorted from blood. The receptors were gathered from a man aged 25 to 45 in good health. The CDR3 runs from the conserved cysteine through the conserved F or W. Each record gives: D gene, J gene, V gene, CDR3 DNA, CDR3 protein. The D gene is left open where the match is weak.

d_gene: NA
j_gene: TRBJ2-7
v_gene: TRBV5-4
CDR3nt: TGTGCCAGCAGCTTGGAATCTGCCCCTAGGCAGTACTTC
CDR3aa: CASSLESAPRQYF

d_gene: TRBD1
j_gene: TRBJ1-4
v_gene: TRBV5-1
CDR3nt: TGCGCCAGCAGCAATACGGACAGGGGAGACGAGGGAAAACTGTTTTTT
CDR3aa: CASSNTDRGDEGKLFF

d_gene: NA
j_gene: TRBJ2-7
v_gene: TRBV5-6
CDR3nt: TGTGCCAGCAGCCGCTACCGGTCCATTCCGGAGCAGTACTTC
CDR3aa: CASSRYRSIPEQYF

d_gene: NA
j_gene: TRBJ1-4
v_gene: TRBV28
CDR3nt: TGTGCCAGCAAAGAAGGACCCTCCGGTAATGAAAAACTGTTTTTT
CDR3aa: CASKEGPSGNEKLFF

d_gene: TRBD1
j_gene: TRBJ2-7
v_gene: TRBV9
CDR3nt: TGTGCCAGCAGCGCCCGCGTAACAGGGGAGACCTACGAGCAGTACTTC
CDR3aa: CASSARVTGETYEQYF

d_gene: NA
j_gene: TRBJ2-2
v_gene: TRBV6-5
CDR3nt: TGTGCCAGCAGCCCCGGAGGGACCGGGGAGCTGTTTTTT
CDR3aa: CASSPGGTGELFF

d_gene: TRBD1
j_gene: TRBJ2-7
v_gene: TRBV18
CDR3nt: TGTGCCAGCTCACCACGGGACAGCCCCTCCTACGAGCAGTACTTC
CDR3aa: CASSPRDSPSYEQYF

d_gene: TRBD1
j_gene: TRBJ2-1
v_gene: TRBV27
CDR3nt: TGTGCCAGCAGTGCCAGCGGGACAGGGCCTATGGAGCAGTTCTTC
CDR3aa: CASSASGTGPMEQFF

d_gene: NA
j_gene: TRBJ2-1
v_gene: TRBV7-9
CDR3nt: TGTGCCAGCAGCTCGGGACGCTTCGATGAGCAGTTCTTC
CDR3aa: CASSSGRFDEQFF

d_gene: NA
j_gene: TRBJ1-5
v_gene: TRBV21-1
CDR3nt: TGTGCCAGCAGCAAACGGGCAGGGCCCTTCCGCAATCAGCCCCAGCATTTT
CDR3aa: CASSKRAGPFRNQPQHF

d_gene: NA
j_gene: TRBJ2-1
v_gene: TRBV5-1
CDR3nt: TGCGCCAGCAGCGCTAGGGACGGAGCAGGATTGGGTGAGCAGTTCTTC
CDR3aa: CASSARDGAGLGEQFF

d_gene: TRBD2
j_gene: TRBJ2-3
v_gene: TRBV7-8
CDR3nt: TGTGCCAGCAGCTTAGATACTAGCGGGAGGTGGGCAGATACGCAGTATTTT
CDR3aa: CASSLDTSGRWADTQYF

d_gene: NA
j_gene: TRBJ2-2
v_gene: TRBV7-9
CDR3nt: TGTGCCAGCAGAAACAGAGCCGGGGAGCTGTTTTTT
CDR3aa: CASRNRAGELFF

d_gene: NA
j_gene: TRBJ2-7
v_gene: TRBV10-3
CDR3nt: TGTGCCATCAGTGCTGAAAAACTAAGGGAGCAGTACTTC
CDR3aa: CAISAEKLREQYF